This T cell receptor (beta chain) was found in a study of blood T cell repertoires in COVID-19 (dated by TCRdb to between 2020 and 2021). Context from the whole study: Collaborator samples came from the United States, Italy and Spain and covered acute and convalescent phases of COVID-19. The prospective study material was composed of cDNA or gDNA derived from T cells, B-cell-depleted T cells, or PBMCs. The samples were drawn from two sources: the first 160 participants of the ongoing ImmuneRACE study, and fewer than 1,500 subjects contributed by 6 global collaborators. The dataset comprised deeply sampled blood TCRbeta repertoires from subjects exposed to, actively infected with, or recovered from COVID-19. Nearly every sample came with metadata listing a de-identified subject ID, COVID-19 status, age in years and sex. The repertoires were made available in a free public database intended to serve as a resource for research on the immune response to SARS-CoV-2. Where HLA class I and class II types were available, the types were taken from metadata supplied by the sample provider, not from assay-based typing.

A remark on this clone: Its cognate antigen has yet to be identified. Base qualities are not recorded, but no much larger clone differs from it by a single base.

The collaborating institutions used their own protocols to collect whole blood in K2EDTA tubes. For TCRbeta analysis, collaborators shipped samples in one of three forms: frozen whole blood, isolated PBMCs, or DNA extracted from either of those sample types. The CDR3 spans 13 residues, from the cysteine through the phenylalanine. The kept DNA is CDR3 alone, 39 bases in frame from the first base. The trim is 0 bases for V and 3 bases for J, with a gap of 5 bases between the germline ends. The germline V gene specifies SGHRS as CDR1 and YFSETQ as CDR2. General conclusions and limits of the study: How much clinical and demographic metadata was included differed by source and by participant, and the metadata was provided uncurated.

The immunoSEQ Assay, a bias-controlled multiplex PCR, was used to amplify TCRbeta CDR3 regions from genomic DNA. The original pipeline was this. Nucleated cell counts per sample were estimated from amplification of reference gene primers within the assay. To quantify the absolute abundance of each unique TCRbeta CDR3 rearrangement, sequence reads were collapsed and filtered. For each sample, productive Simpson clonality was calculated by taking the square root of Simpson's diversity index across productive rearrangements. Drawn from immuneACCESS, this table holds only the in-frame rearrangements with V and J called that TCRdb kept. Clones are partly lost; checked studies trace under half to an unresolved V gene and leave the rest unexplained. V and J calls and clone size are those listed in that table; D and trimming were worked out from the DNA. The sample yields about 24,000 clones; about nine tenths were counted once. Of the sample, 25% to 35% falls within the top ten clones.

The receptor comes from a woman in her seventies with active COVID-19. Sequenced: peripheral blood. The chain couples TRBV5-1 to TRBJ2-3; no D gene is confidently identified. The CDR3 here reads CASSLVRTDTQYF. The DNA reads as follows: TGCGCCAGCAGCTTGGTACGGACAGATACGCAGTATTTT.